A single sample is the source of the 22 T cell receptor beta chains below, sequenced in a study of cytomegalovirus exposure and HLA in healthy donors (dated by TCRdb to about 2017). The method was the immunoSEQ multiplex PCR assay. TCRdb retrieved this table from immuneACCESS and kept in-frame rearrangements only. Not all clones are present; in checked studies, unresolved V genes account for under half, and no reason is known for the remainder. Across this sample there are 150,000 to 200,000 clones, with approximately 80% seen only once. Roughly 6.5% of the sample is taken by the ten largest. Input material: PBMCs. These receptors were taken from a young man in good health and CMV-seropositive.

In its sample, this clone was seen many times. This chain links TRBV6-4 with TRBJ2-3; the D gene is possibly TRBD2 (6 bases). Trimming took off 4 bases at V and 2 bases at J, with 22 bases between the two ends. Per the germline V gene, CDR1 is MRHNA and CDR2 is SNTAGT. The CDR3 consists of 18 residues. The CDR3 bases are TGTGCCAGCAGTGTCGTAGCAGGGCGAGGCGGGATCACAGATACGCAGTATTTT. This sequence encodes CASSVVAGRGGITDTQYF.

The gene calls are TRBV9 and TRBJ2-3, with D perhaps matching TRBD1 (5 bases). Trimming stripped 5 bases from V and 2 bases from J, with 6 bases between. CDR3 size: 12 residues. From germline, CDR1 is SGDLS and CDR2 YYNGEE. CDR3 bases: TGTGCCAGCAGAGGGGTCACAGATACGCAGTATTTT. Translated, it gives CASRGVTDTQYF.

The rearrangement uses TRBV19 and TRBJ2-7; D remains unclear. Between the trimmed V and J ends, which lost 3 bases and 0 bases, there was a span of 6 bases. The germline gives CDR1 LNHDA, CDR2 SQIVND (reference sequence). The CDR3 sequence is 13 residues long. The CDR3 DNA follows: TGTGCCAGTAGTATTCTCCCCTCCTACGAGCAGTACTTC. Protein sequence: CASSILPSYEQYF.

CDR3 in amino acids: CAWSEGLAARERQYF. The CDR3 DNA reads as TGTGCCTGGAGTGAGGGACTAGCGGCCCGCGAGAGGCAGTACTTC. This rearrangement joins TRBV30 to TRBJ2-7; TRBD2 matches at 11 bases. The CDR3 extends over 15 amino acids. Trimming at V came to 1 base and at J to 9 bases, leaving 11 bases not matched to a gene. CDR1 is GTSNPN and CDR2 is SVGIG in the germline V gene (reference sequence).

The chain is built from TRBV29-1 and TRBJ1-2; TRBD1 agrees at 7 bases. This CDR3 spans 13 amino acids. J was trimmed by 4 bases and V by 4 bases; bases with no gene match: 6. Germline V lookup: CDR1 SQVTM, CDR2 ANQGSEA. The CDR3 region is CSVATGVGYGYTF. The CDR3 DNA follows: TGCAGCGTTGCAACAGGGGTCGGCTATGGCTACACCTTC.

The count of this clone is one. The V and J genes are TRBV9 and TRBJ2-1; tentatively, D is TRBD1 (5 bases). Trimming took 0 bases from V and 5 from J, leaving 15 bases between them. The CDR3 spans 16 residues. The germline CDR1 and CDR2 sequences are SGDLS and YYNGEE. The CDR3 bases are TGTGCCAGCAGCGTAGTGGCCACAGGTGCGGACAATGAGCAGTTCTTC. Amino acid sequence: CASSVVATGADNEQFF.

The CDR3 here is CASRSGQAYEQYF. The CDR3, as DNA: TGTGCCAGCAGAAGCGGACAGGCCTACGAGCAGTACTTC. V and J are TRBV28 and TRBJ2-7, with 7 positions matching TRBD1. This CDR3 contains 13 residues. After removal of 6 bases from V and 2 bases from J, the junction contained 4 bases not matched to a gene. Germline V gene data show CDR1 as MDHEN and CDR2 as SYDVKM.

The chain links TRBV14 to TRBJ2-5; TRBD2 matches 11 bases. There are 15 residues in the CDR3. Germline lookup yields CDR1 SGHDN and CDR2 FVKESK. The V segment lost 1 base and the J segment 2 bases; nucleotides outside the gene matches: 0. The CDR3 DNA sequence: TGTGCCAGCAGCCAAGTAGCGGGAGGGCAAGAGACCCAGTACTTC. Protein sequence: CASSQVAGGQETQYF.

The CDR3 reads CARTGGDYGYTF. In DNA, the CDR3 is TGTGCCAGGACAGGGGGCGACTATGGCTACACCTTC. V gene TRBV2 combines with J gene TRBJ1-2; the match to TRBD1 covers 10 bases. Losses at the gene ends were 9 bases for V and 3 bases for J; bases not matched to a gene: 1. This CDR3 spans 12 amino acids. CDR1 and CDR2 (germline): SNHLY, FYNNEI.

The chain is built from TRBV28 and TRBJ1-1, with D uncertain. CDR1 is MDHEN and CDR2 is SYDVKM in the germline V gene. V lost 5 bases to trimming and J lost 7 bases, with 8 bases between them. CDR3 length: 11 residues. The CDR3 spells CASSPRGEAFF. The CDR3 nucleotides read TGTGCCAGCAGTCCCCGGGGTGAAGCTTTCTTT.

The chain's CDR3 is CASSSPGASTDTQYF. The DNA of the CDR3 is TGTGCCAGCAGCTCACCAGGGGCTAGCACAGATACGCAGTATTTT. The chain uses TRBV7-6 and TRBJ2-3; maybe TRBD1 (6 bases). The CDR3 spans 15 residues. CDR1 is SGHVS and CDR2 is FNYEAQ in the germline V gene. V was pared by 4 bases and J by 0 bases, with 11 bases between.

V is TRBV9 and J is TRBJ2-1; 11 bases align to TRBD2. Germline CDR1 SGDLS, CDR2 YYNGEE. The CDR3 sequence is 20 residues long. V was pared by 0 bases and J by 3 bases, with 14 bases of the junction left unmatched. This chain's CDR3 is CASSVGGWGTSGSFYNEQFF. The CDR3 nucleotides are TGTGCCAGCAGCGTAGGAGGGTGGGGTACTAGCGGGAGTTTCTACAATGAGCAGTTCTTC.

V and J are TRBV27 and TRBJ1-1; possibly TRBD1 for D (5 bases). The germline V and J ends were trimmed by 8 bases and 0 bases, with 19 bases remaining between them. The CDR3 length is 16 residues. CDR1 is MNHEY and CDR2 is SMNVEV in the germline V gene (reference sequence). The CDR3 sequence is CASSKGSRPMNTEAFF. As DNA, the CDR3 is TGTGCCAGCTCCAAGGGGTCGAGGCCCATGAACACTGAAGCTTTCTTT.

This rearrangement joins TRBV7-2 to TRBJ2-7, with 7 positions matching TRBD2. Germline lookup yields CDR1 SGHTA and CDR2 FQGNSA. J gave up 5 bases and V 6 bases, and 10 bases lay outside the gene matches. This CDR3 is 14 amino acids long. The CDR3 DNA sequence: TGTGCCAGCAGACCTAGCCGGGGGGTGGACGAGCAGTACTTC. Encoded protein: CASRPSRGVDEQYF. The full variable domain, with the rest looked up from reference TRBV7-2 and TRBJ2-7, is GAGVSQSPSNKVTEKGKDVELRCDPISGHTALYWYRQSLGQGLEFLIYFQGNSAPDKSGLPSDRFSAERTGGSVSTLTIQRTQQEDSAVYLCASRPSRGVDEQYFGPGTRLTVT.

The rearrangement uses TRBV18 and TRBJ2-5; the D is unclear. This CDR3 is built from 15 residues. Germline values: CDR1 KGHSH, CDR2 LQKENI. The germline V and J ends were trimmed by 2 bases and 5 bases, with 15 bases remaining between them. CDR3 sequence: CASSPGSARTETQYF. The CDR3 DNA reads TGTGCCAGCTCACCAGGCTCCGCCCGCACGGAGACCCAGTACTTC.

The gene calls are TRBV7-2 and TRBJ1-4; 10 bases are a match to TRBD1. The trim removed 4 bases at V and 4 bases at J, leaving 3 bases unmatched. CDR1 and CDR2 from the germline V gene are SGHTA and FQGNSA. The CDR3 contains 15 residues. The CDR3 protein is CASSSRDRGNEKLFF. In nucleotides, the CDR3 is TGTGCCAGCAGCTCCCGGGACAGGGGTAATGAAAAACTGTTTTTT.

The CDR3 loop is CASSPGTGGLAEAFF. DNA for the CDR3: TGTGCCAGCAGTCCCGGGACAGGGGGGCTAGCTGAAGCTTTCTTT. This chain joins TRBV4-2 and TRBJ1-1; 11 nucleotides line up with TRBD1. V lost 6 bases and J lost 6; bases outside the gene matches: 9. This CDR3 spans 15 amino acids. In germline, CDR1 is LGHNA, CDR2 YNFKEQ.

The chain couples TRBV11-2 to TRBJ2-3; D unclear. The CDR3 covers 16 residues. From germline, CDR1 is SGHAT and CDR2 FQNNGV. The V end was cut by 0 bases, the J end by 1 base, with 11 bases between. CDR3: CASSLDLGGRTDTQYF. The CDR3 DNA reads as TGTGCCAGCAGCTTAGATCTCGGCGGCCGCACAGATACGCAGTATTTT.

The chain uses TRBV27 and TRBJ2-2, with TRBD2 matching 13 bases. Germline V lookup: CDR1 MNHEY, CDR2 SMNVEV (reference sequence). V was clipped by 6 bases and J by 5 bases; unmatched bases: 3. The CDR3 covers 15 residues. CDR3 coding DNA: TGTGCCAGCAGGGGACTAGCGGGATATACCGGGGAGCTGTTTTTT. Amino acid sequence: CASRGLAGYTGELFF.

The chain recombines TRBV7-9 with TRBJ2-7; 9 nucleotides align to TRBD1. The V segment lost 5 bases and the J segment 6 bases; nucleotides outside the gene matches: 17. The germline V gene encodes CDR1 SEHNR and CDR2 FQNEAQ (reference sequence). CDR3 length equals 17 residues. Here the CDR3 reads CASSGGSNRGPSLEQYF. For the CDR3, the DNA is TGTGCCAGCAGCGGGGGGTCCAACAGGGGGCCTTCCCTCGAGCAGTACTTC.

This chain connects TRBV7-3 to TRBJ2-2; 10 positions agree with TRBD2. There are 15 residues in the CDR3. Trimming took 5 bases from V and 4 from J; bases not matched to a gene: 4. Per germline, CDR1 SGHTA and CDR2 FQGTGA. In DNA, the CDR3 is TGTGCCAGCAGCCCTGGACTAGCGGTCACCGGGGAGCTGTTTTTT. This sequence encodes CASSPGLAVTGELFF.

DNA of the CDR3: TGTGCCAGCAGCTTGGTGGGGGGACAGACCCAGTACTTC. Protein product: CASSLVGGQTQYF. The chain employs TRBV5-6 and TRBJ2-5; D perhaps matches TRBD2 (6 bases). The CDR3 contains 13 residues. The germline V gene has CDR1 SGHDT and CDR2 YYEEEE. V lost 0 bases and J lost 6, with 9 bases in between.